The 14 T cell receptor beta chains below were found in one sample sequenced in a study of control samples from healthy donors and cancer patients. Assay: immunoSEQ multiplex PCR; the TCRdb copy retains only in-frame clones and omits some. Of approximately 140,000 clones listed, roughly 92% are singletons. Specimen: blood. Receptor source: a man in his forties in good health.

This chain joins TRBV11-2 and TRBJ1-2, with D possibly TRBD1 on 6 matching bases. With 1 base removed from V and 4 bases from J, the gap between germline ends came to 10 bases. CDR1 and CDR2 (germline): SGHAT, FQNNGV. This CDR3 contains 14 residues. CDR3 protein: CASSLVPGAYGYTF. For the CDR3, the DNA is TGTGCCAGCAGCTTAGTTCCGGGGGCCTATGGCTACACCTTC.

This chain joins TRBV5-1 and TRBJ2-4, with 7 bases that match TRBD2. With 2 bases clipped from V and 2 bases from J, the junction kept 10 bases outside the gene matches. The CDR3 consists of 17 residues. Germline lookup yields CDR1 SGHRS and CDR2 YFSETQ. CDR3 amino acids: CASSFIGREGSKNIQYF. CDR3 DNA: TGCGCCAGCAGCTTTATTGGCAGGGAGGGTTCCAAAAACATTCAGTACTTC.

The chain couples TRBV13 to TRBJ1-2; 11 nucleotides match TRBD1. The length of the CDR3 is 16 residues. J lost 5 bases, V lost 4 bases, and 9 bases had no gene match. Germline V gene sequence: CDR1 PRHDT, CDR2 FYEKMQ (reference sequence). Here the CDR3 DNA reads TGTGCCAGCAGCTCACTGGGGACAGGGGGACGGTATGGCTACACCTTC. Residues: CASSSLGTGGRYGYTF.

This clone was picked up one time. The rearrangement uses TRBV27 and TRBJ2-7; D possibly corresponds to TRBD2 (5 bases). CDR1 and CDR2 from the germline V gene are MNHEY and SMNVEV (reference sequence). The V gene lost 0 bases and the J gene lost 3 bases, with 9 bases spanning the gap. The CDR3 runs 14 residues. CDR3 coding DNA: TGTGCCAGCAGTTTATCGGGAGAATACTACGAGCAGTACTTC. Amino acids: CASSLSGEYYEQYF.

The chain joins TRBV7-3 to TRBJ1-1; a possible D gene is TRBD1 (5 bases). The CDR3 is made up of 12 amino acids. Germline-derived CDR1 and CDR2 are SGHTA and FQGTGA. Trimming shortened V by 5 bases and J by 4 bases, and 8 bases separated the two germline ends. CDR3: CASSPGGTEAFF. CDR3 bases: TGTGCCAGCAGCCCCGGGGGCACTGAAGCTTTCTTT.

The rearrangement joins TRBV10-1 to TRBJ1-2; D call uncertain. Germline lookup yields CDR1 WNHNN and CDR2 SYGVQD (reference sequence). This CDR3 contains 13 residues. V gave up 0 bases and J gave up 4 bases, with 6 bases separating them. CDR3 in DNA: TGCGCCAGCAGTGAGTCGCGGAGCTATGGCTACACCTTC. Protein: CASSESRSYGYTF.

This chain connects TRBV7-9 to TRBJ2-7; 13 bases are shared with TRBD2. V shed 5 bases and J 0 bases; nucleotides not matched to a gene: 10. Per the germline V gene, CDR1 is SEHNR and CDR2 is FQNEAQ (reference sequence). This CDR3 region has 18 residues. In DNA, the CDR3 is TGTGCCAGCAGCCGACCCCGGACTAGCGGGGGAAGCTCCTACGAGCAGTACTTC. Its protein is CASSRPRTSGGSSYEQYF.

The J gene is TRBJ1-2, the V gene TRBV6-6, with D tentatively TRBD1 (5 bases). With 5 bases removed from V and 2 bases from J, the gap between germline ends came to 15 bases. CDR1 is MNHNY and CDR2 is SVGAGI in the germline V gene (reference sequence). CDR3 length: 15 residues. CDR3 bases: TGTGCCAGCAGTAACTACCGGGACGGGAACTATGGCTACACCTTC. It encodes CASSNYRDGNYGYTF.

The V and J genes are TRBV5-6 and TRBJ1-3; TRBD1 is a possible D gene (5 bases). The V and J ends lost 1 base and 0 bases respectively, with 11 bases between them. Germline CDR1 SGHDT, CDR2 YYEEEE. This CDR3 has 16 amino acids. CDR3 sequence reads: CASSLWDLYSGNTIYF. The CDR3 bases are TGTGCCAGCAGCTTGTGGGACCTTTACTCTGGAAACACCATATATTTT.

The chain joins TRBV6-2 or TRBV6-3 to TRBJ1-2; TRBD1 matches at 8 bases. This CDR3 is built from 14 residues. Germline-derived CDR1 and CDR2 are MNHEY and SVGEGT. V was clipped by 6 bases and J by 7 bases; unmatched bases: 10. The CDR3: CASSPNRQGLGYTF. In DNA form, the CDR3 reads TGTGCCAGCAGCCCGAACCGACAGGGGCTTGGCTACACCTTC.

This clone was seen just once. The chain couples TRBV2 to TRBJ1-6, with TRBD1 matching 12 bases. This CDR3 comprises 16 residues. Germline lookup yields CDR1 SNHLY and CDR2 FYNNEI. The junction had 7 bases not matched to a gene; V was cut back by 6 bases and J by 7 bases. CDR3 DNA: TGTGCCAGCAGGCCAGGGACAGGGGGCTACAATTCACCCCTCCACTTT. This codes for CASRPGTGGYNSPLHF.

The chain employs TRBV18 and TRBJ2-3; D might be TRBD1 (6 bases). Germline V gene lookup returns CDR1 KGHSH and CDR2 LQKENI. The V end was cut by 6 bases, the J end by 0 bases, with 13 bases between. There are 15 residues in the CDR3. The CDR3 region has the DNA TGTGCCAGCTCTACCCGGACAGAAAGCACAGATACGCAGTATTTT. Protein sequence: CASSTRTESTDTQYF.

This rearrangement joins TRBV21-1 to TRBJ2-5; the D call in the table, TRBD2, was not verified against the DNA. TRBV21-1 is termed a pseudogene. This CDR3 region has 22 residues. The CDR3 protein is CASSNGIGVYRRGETVQETQYF. As DNA, the CDR3 is TGTGCCAGCAGCAACGGTATCGGGGTATATCGTCGCGGGGAGACAGTCCAAGAGACCCAGTACTTC.

The rearrangement uses TRBV27 and TRBJ2-3, with 8 bases aligning to TRBD1. This CDR3 region has 15 residues. The germline CDR1 and CDR2 sequences are MNHEY and SMNVEV (reference sequence). V was clipped by 6 bases and J by 2 bases; unmatched bases: 7. This CDR3 is CASRDNRGNTDTQYF. For the CDR3, the DNA is TGTGCCAGCAGAGATAACAGGGGGAACACAGATACGCAGTATTTT.